These 8 T cell receptor beta chains came from one sample sequenced in a study of shared clonotypes between healthy human individuals. Sequencing used immunoSEQ multiplex PCR; TCRdb keeps in-frame clones, though not all of them. Of approximately 2.1 million clones listed, 80% to 95% are singletons. Sequenced material: naive CD4+ T cells from PBMCs. Subset: CD45RA+ positively selected. The receptors come from a young man in good health. Some clones in this sample may be carry-over from other donors' samples.

V usage is TRBV6-1 and J usage is TRBJ1-1; the D is unclear. This CDR3 comprises 12 residues. The germline V gene has CDR1 MNHNS and CDR2 SASEGT. Trimming took 7 bases from V and 8 from J, leaving 14 bases between them. CDR3 DNA: TGTGCCAGCACCACAACGTGGGAAGAAGCTTTCTTT. Translating gives CASTTTWEEAFF.

The rearrangement links TRBV5-1 to TRBJ2-3, with D maybe TRBD2 (5 bases). V was clipped by 0 bases and J by 2 bases, with 10 bases between them. CDR3 length equals 15 residues. CDR1 and CDR2 (germline): SGHRS, YFSETQ. The CDR3 bases are TGCGCCAGCAGCTTGGCTAGCAGAAACACAGATACGCAGTATTTT. Its translation is CASSLASRNTDTQYF.

The V gene is TRBV7-9, the J gene TRBJ1-4; possibly TRBD1 for D (5 bases). Germline CDR1 and CDR2: SEHNR and FQNEAQ (reference sequence). This CDR3 contains 15 residues. Trimming took 3 bases from V and 8 from J, leaving 16 bases between them. The CDR3 DNA follows: TGTGCCAGCAGCTTCCGCACGGGACGGTTGGAAAAACTGTTTTTT. Its protein is CASSFRTGRLEKLFF.

This clone was seen once. The V gene is TRBV7-8, the J gene TRBJ1-5; maybe TRBD1 (5 bases). Per the germline V gene, CDR1 is SGHVS and CDR2 is FQNEAQ. Trimming took off 2 bases at V and 6 bases at J, with 8 bases between the two ends. The CDR3 length is 13 residues. CDR3 in amino acids: CASSLFDSQPQHF. In DNA, the CDR3 is TGTGCCAGCAGCTTATTTGACAGTCAGCCCCAGCATTTT.

V gene TRBV7-2 combines with J gene TRBJ2-7, with a possible D match to TRBD2 (7 bases). Germline V gives CDR1 SGHTA, CDR2 FQGNSA. The CDR3 has 16 residues. V was shortened by 1 base and J by 4 bases, with 17 bases between the two germline ends. The CDR3 bases are TGTGCCAGCAGCTTAGTCCCGGGGGGCCGGAGTTACGAGCAGTACTTC. It encodes CASSLVPGGRSYEQYF.

This clone was observed once. The chain is built from TRBV28 and TRBJ2-7, with TRBD2 matching 8 bases. Unmatched junction bases numbered 8, after V lost 2 bases and J lost 2 bases. This CDR3 contains 16 residues. CDR1 MDHEN and CDR2 SYDVKM come from the germline V gene. CDR3 loop: CASSLVAGPRPYEQYF. CDR3 DNA: TGTGCCAGCAGTTTAGTAGCGGGACCCCGCCCCTACGAGCAGTACTTC. The variable domain in full, completed from reference TRBV28 and TRBJ2-7, reads DVKVTQSSRYLVKRTGEKVFLECVQDMDHENMFWYRQDPGLGLRLIYFSYDVKMKEKGDIPEGYSVSREKKERFSLILESASTNQTSMYLCASSLVAGPRPYEQYFGPGTRLTVT.

The rearrangement joins TRBV7-2 to TRBJ2-1; D possibly matches TRBD1 or TRBD2 (6 bases each). The ends were cut back, 3 bases at V and 6 bases at J, with 12 bases in the middle. Germline CDR1 and CDR2: SGHTA and FQGNSA. The CDR3 is made up of 14 amino acids. CDR3 loop: CASSLNREANEQFF. The DNA of the CDR3 is TGTGCCAGCAGCTTGAACAGGGAGGCCAATGAGCAGTTCTTC.

Remarks on this clone: Other DNA sequences of this sample code for an identical CDR3. This chain connects TRBV5-4 to TRBJ2-5; no definite D call. The V end lost 0 bases, the J end lost 1 base, and 4 bases lay between the germline ends. The CDR3 consists of 13 residues. Germline V gene sequence: CDR1 SGHNT, CDR2 YYREEE (reference sequence). CDR3 amino acids: CASSLGPQETQYF. The CDR3 DNA sequence: TGTGCCAGCAGCTTGGGGCCCCAAGAGACCCAGTACTTC.